Listed here are 17 T cell receptor beta chains from one sample, sequenced in a study of T cell responses to AZD1222 COVID-19 vaccine. Assay: immunoSEQ multiplex PCR; the TCRdb copy retains only in-frame clones and omits some. The profile shows 150,000 to 170,000 clones, approximately 87% of them singletons. The sequences come from peripheral blood, collected on day 0 of MenACWY control vaccination. These receptor sequences come from an adult in good health.

This clone was picked up one time. The chain employs TRBV7-2 and TRBJ2-1; D possibly corresponds to TRBD1 (5 bases). The V end lost 6 bases, the J end lost 4 bases, and 10 bases lay between the germline ends. The CDR3 runs 13 residues. The germline CDR1 and CDR2 sequences are SGHTA and FQGNSA. CDR3 DNA sequence: TGTGCCAGCAGTGGGGCTTCTTACAATGAGCAGTTCTTC. It codes for CASSGASYNEQFF.

The V gene is TRBV11-3, the J gene TRBJ1-1; D is undetermined. The germline V gene encodes CDR1 SGHNT and CDR2 YENEEA. Deletions cut 7 bases from V and 6 bases from J, with 15 bases between. The CDR3 covers 13 residues. Here the CDR3 DNA reads TGTGCCAGCACCCTAGGCATTAAGGCTGAAGCTTTCTTT. Residues: CASTLGIKAEAFF.

This clone was counted a single time. V and J are TRBV7-9 and TRBJ1-6; no reliable D call. V lost 5 bases and J lost 7, with 24 bases in between. From germline, CDR1 is SEHNR and CDR2 FQNEAQ (reference sequence). This CDR3 spans 18 amino acids. CDR3: CASSRLKWGNLGNSPLHF. CDR3 nucleotide sequence: TGTGCCAGCAGCCGCTTGAAGTGGGGAAATCTAGGGAATTCACCCCTCCACTTT. Supplemented by reference TRBV7-9 and TRBJ1-6, the full variable domain reads DTGVSQNPRHKITKRGQNVTFRCDPISEHNRLYWYRQTLGQGPEFLTYFQNEAQLEKSRLLSDRFSAERPKGSFSTLEIQRTEQGDSAMYLCASSRLKWGNLGNSPLHFGNGTRLTVT.

J is TRBJ2-2 and V is TRBV11-2; D tentatively reads TRBD1 or TRBD2 (7 bases each). V was cut by 6 bases and J by 0 bases, with 14 bases left in between. The V gene's germline CDR1 is SGHAT and CDR2 FQNNGV. The CDR3 totals 16 residues. This chain's CDR3 is CASSSQGGPNTGELFF. CDR3 coding DNA: TGTGCCAGCAGTTCCCAGGGGGGGCCGAACACCGGGGAGCTGTTTTTT. The whole variable domain, remainder taken from reference TRBV11-2 and TRBJ2-2, is EAGVAQSPRYKIIEKRQSVAFWCNPISGHATLYWYQQILGQGPKLLIQFQNNGVVDDSQLPKDRFSAERLKGVDSTLKIQPAKLEDSAVYLCASSSQGGPNTGELFFGEGSRLTVL.

J is TRBJ2-7 and V is TRBV3-1 (or the pseudogene TRBV3-2); the D gene is possibly TRBD1 (7 bases). The CDR3 sequence is 14 residues long. V shed 4 bases and J shed 4 bases, with 14 bases lying between them. Germline V CDR1 and CDR2: LGHDT, YNNKEL (reference sequence). The CDR3 region is CASSRRPGGYEQYF. The CDR3 DNA follows: TGTGCCAGCAGCCGGAGGCCAGGGGGGTACGAGCAGTACTTC.

V is TRBV5-1 and J is TRBJ1-2; D perhaps matches TRBD1 (6 bases). Deletions cut 3 bases from V and 0 bases from J, with 12 bases between. Germline CDR1 is SGHRS and CDR2 is YFSETQ. There are 15 residues in the CDR3. CDR3 sequence (DNA): TGCGCCAGCAGCTATAGGACAGACTCTAACTATGGCTACACCTTC. Amino acids: CASSYRTDSNYGYTF.

This chain joins TRBV2 and TRBJ2-2; D remains unclear. Trimming removed 6 bases from V and 7 bases from J, with 12 bases in between. Germline CDR1 reads SNHLY; CDR2 reads FYNNEI. The length of the CDR3 is 13 residues. In DNA, the CDR3 is TGTGCCAGCAGGGCGCAGAGGAACGGGGAGCTGTTTTTT. It encodes CASRAQRNGELFF.

V and J are TRBV3-1 (or the pseudogene TRBV3-2) and TRBJ2-7; D not certain. The CDR3 is made up of 14 amino acids. The V and J ends lost 1 base and 3 bases respectively, with 10 bases between them. In germline, CDR1 is LGHDT, CDR2 YNNKEL (reference sequence). CDR3 coding DNA: TGTGCCAGCAGCCAAGGGCGACTGATCTACGAGCAGTACTTC. As protein: CASSQGRLIYEQYF.

The chain uses TRBV18 and TRBJ1-1; maybe TRBD1 (5 bases). Trimming pared 2 bases from V and 4 bases from J, leaving 8 bases between. CDR1 and CDR2 (germline): KGHSH, LQKENI. The CDR3 is 13 residues long. The chain's CDR3 is CASSPLRGTEAFF. The CDR3 region has the DNA TGTGCCAGCTCACCATTGAGGGGCACTGAAGCTTTCTTT.

This chain joins TRBV7-6 and TRBJ2-3, with D hard to call. V lost 2 bases and J lost 2, with 8 bases in between. CDR1 and CDR2 (germline): SGHVS, FNYEAQ. CDR3 length: 14 amino acids. The chain's CDR3 is CASSLYRATDTQYF. DNA for the CDR3: TGTGCCAGCAGCTTATACAGAGCCACAGATACGCAGTATTTT.

The chain recombines TRBV14 with TRBJ1-5; no definite D call. CDR1 is SGHDN and CDR2 is FVKESK in the germline V gene. V was clipped by 3 bases and J by 4 bases, with 7 bases between them. CDR3 size: 13 residues. The CDR3 loop reads CASSQEGNQPQHF. CDR3 sequence (DNA): TGTGCCAGCAGCCAGGAAGGAAATCAGCCCCAGCATTTT.

V and J are TRBV5-6 and TRBJ1-6; D might be TRBD1 (6 bases). The CDR3 has 14 amino acids. Trimming left V 5 bases short and J 5 bases short, with 11 bases between. Germline V gene data show CDR1 as SGHDT and CDR2 as YYEEEE. The CDR3 DNA reads TGTGCCAGCAGTCGGGGGGCCGATAATTCACCCCTCCACTTT. Translation: CASSRGADNSPLHF.

The chain uses TRBV10-3 and TRBJ1-1, with D perhaps matching TRBD1 (6 bases). Trimming left V 4 bases short and J 11 bases short, with 11 bases between. This CDR3 is built from 11 residues. Germline lookup yields CDR1 ENHRY and CDR2 SYGVKD. The CDR3 DNA is TGTGCCATCAGTGCAGGGACAACGGCTTTCTTT. Translated, it gives CAISAGTTAFF.

This chain uses TRBV19 with TRBJ1-3, with D perhaps TRBD1 (5 bases). CDR1 LNHDA and CDR2 SQIVND come from the germline V gene (reference sequence). Trimming cost V 5 bases and J 2 bases, with 10 bases left between them. CDR3 length: 14 residues. CDR3: CASSFGGAGNTIYF. CDR3 sequence (DNA): TGTGCCAGTAGTTTCGGGGGGGCTGGAAACACCATATATTTT. The full variable domain, completed using reference TRBV19 and TRBJ1-3, is DGGITQSPKYLFRKEGQNVTLSCEQNLNHDAMYWYRQDPGQGLRLIYYSQIVNDFQKGDIAEGYSVSREKKESFPLTVTSAQKNPTAFYLCASSFGGAGNTIYFGEGSWLTVV.

This clone was seen more than once but under ten times. This rearrangement joins TRBV28 to TRBJ1-5; the D gene is possibly TRBD1 (6 bases). Germline CDR1 is MDHEN and CDR2 is SYDVKM. Between the trimmed V and J ends, which lost 7 bases and 9 bases, there was a span of 19 bases. The CDR3 has 14 amino acids. The CDR3 loop is CASNIGGIGGPQHF. The DNA of the CDR3 is TGTGCCAGCAACATAGGGGGAATTGGGGGGCCCCAGCATTTT.

This sequence joins TRBV5-1 and TRBJ2-5, with D possibly being TRBD1 (6 bases). Germline CDR1 SGHRS, CDR2 YFSETQ. CDR3 length equals 14 residues. V lost 1 base, J lost 0 bases, and 7 bases lay in between. The CDR3 loop is CASSLTGHQETQYF. CDR3 DNA: TGCGCCAGCAGCTTGACAGGGCACCAAGAGACCCAGTACTTC.

This chain links TRBV27 with TRBJ1-2; D is undetermined. Trimming took off 2 bases at V and 8 bases at J, with 12 bases between the two ends. The V gene's germline CDR1 is MNHEY and CDR2 SMNVEV (reference sequence). This CDR3 is 13 amino acids long. The DNA for the CDR3 is TGTGCCAGCAGTTTAGGGCGGTTTGGGGGCTACACCTTC. Encoded protein: CASSLGRFGGYTF.